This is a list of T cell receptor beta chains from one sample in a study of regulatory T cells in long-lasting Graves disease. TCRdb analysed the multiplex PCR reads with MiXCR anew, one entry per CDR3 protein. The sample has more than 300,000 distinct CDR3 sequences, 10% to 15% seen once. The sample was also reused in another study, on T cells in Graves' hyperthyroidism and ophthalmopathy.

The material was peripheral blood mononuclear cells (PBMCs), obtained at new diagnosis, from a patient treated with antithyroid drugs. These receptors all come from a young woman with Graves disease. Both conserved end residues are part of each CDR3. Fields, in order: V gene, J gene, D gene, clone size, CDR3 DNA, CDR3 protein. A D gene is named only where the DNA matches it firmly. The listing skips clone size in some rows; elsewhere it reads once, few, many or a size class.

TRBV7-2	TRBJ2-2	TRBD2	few	TGTGCCAGCAGTCCTGGACTAGCGGGAGTCTTCTACACCGGGGAGCTGTTTTTT	CASSPGLAGVFYTGELFF
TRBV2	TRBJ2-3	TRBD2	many	TGTGCCAGCAGGGAGCGGGGGGGCGGCACAGATACGCAGTATTTT	CASRERGGGTDTQYF
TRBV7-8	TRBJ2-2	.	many	TGTGCCAGCTCCAGGAGGGACAGAAACACCGGGGAGCTGTTTTTT	CASSRRDRNTGELFF
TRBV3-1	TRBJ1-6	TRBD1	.	TGTGCCAGCAGCCAGAGGACAGGGCAATCACCCCTCCACTTT	CASSQRTGQSPLHF
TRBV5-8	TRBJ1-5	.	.	TGTGCCAGCAGCCCCCGGGCACCTAATCGGCCCCAGCATTTT	CASSPRAPNRPQHF
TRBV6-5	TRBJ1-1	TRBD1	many	TGTGCCAGCAGTTCGGGACAGGGGGCGCGAGGCACTGAAGCTTTCTTT	CASSSGQGARGTEAFF
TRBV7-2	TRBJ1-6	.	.	TGTGCCAGCAGCTTAGGGCACCGTTGGGGTCCCATGAGCTCCTATAATTCACCCCTCCACTTT	CASSLGHRWGPMSSYNSPLHF
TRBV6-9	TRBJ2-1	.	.	TGTGCCAGCAGTTACGGGGACTGGAGGTACAATGAGCAGTTCTTC	CASSYGDWRYNEQFF
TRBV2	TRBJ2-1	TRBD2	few	TGTGCCAGCAGCTTAGCTAGCGGGAAAAACAATGAGCAGTTCTTC	CASSLASGKNNEQFF
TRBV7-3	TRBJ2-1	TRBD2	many	TGTGCCAGCAGGCGGGGGGGCTACAATGAGCAGTTCTTC	CASRRGGYNEQFF
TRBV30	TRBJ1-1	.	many	TGTGCCTGGAGCGAAAACTTGAGGGGAGCTTTCTTT	CAWSENLRGAFF
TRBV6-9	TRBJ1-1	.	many	TGTGCCAGCAGTTACTCTCGGTGGACTGAAGCTTTCTTT	CASSYSRWTEAFF
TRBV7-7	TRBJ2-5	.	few	TGTGCTAGCAGCCCTACAGGTGGACTGACCCAGTACTTC	CASSPTGGLTQYF
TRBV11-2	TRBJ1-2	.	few	TGTGCCAGCAGCTCCTTGGGGGCCGACTATGGCTACACCTTC	CASSSLGADYGYTF
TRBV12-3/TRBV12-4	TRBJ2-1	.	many	TGTGCCAGCAGCCATCTGCTGGGCTCCTACAATGAGCAGTTCTTC	CASSHLLGSYNEQFF
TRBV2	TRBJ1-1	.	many	TGTGCCAGCGCTAGGGGGAACACTGAAGCTTTCTTT	CASARGNTEAFF
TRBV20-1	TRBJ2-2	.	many	TGCAGTGCTAGACTGACTAGTACGAACGGGGAGCTGTTTTTT	CSARLTSTNGELFF
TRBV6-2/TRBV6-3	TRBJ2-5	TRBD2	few	TGTGCCAGCAGACCCCCTTTGTGGAGCGGGGAAGGTCGGGAGACCCAGTACTTC	CASRPPLWSGEGRETQYF
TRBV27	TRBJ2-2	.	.	TGTGCCAGCGCGCCATGGGGCGACACCGGGGAGCTGTTTTTT	CASAPWGDTGELFF
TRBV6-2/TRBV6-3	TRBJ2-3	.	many	TGTGCCAGCAGTTCCCAACAGGGATTTCCAGATACGCAGTATTTT	CASSSQQGFPDTQYF
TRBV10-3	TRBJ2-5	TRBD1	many	TGTGCCATCAGTGTTGCAGGGGGAACAGAGACCCAGTACTTC	CAISVAGGTETQYF
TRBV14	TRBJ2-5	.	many	TGTGCCAGCAGCCAACCCACAGGGTTGGAGACCCAGTACTTC	CASSQPTGLETQYF
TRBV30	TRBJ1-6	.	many	TGTGCCTGGAGTGTAATGGGGGGATGGACCTATAATTCACCCCTCCACTTT	CAWSVMGGWTYNSPLHF
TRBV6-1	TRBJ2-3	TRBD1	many	TGTGCCAGTCGACCCCGCAGGGGGAGCACAGATACGCAGTATTTT	CASRPRRGSTDTQYF
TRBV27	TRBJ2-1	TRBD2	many	TGTGCCAGCAGTTTCCTAGCGGAGACCAGCAATGAGCAGTTCTTC	CASSFLAETSNEQFF
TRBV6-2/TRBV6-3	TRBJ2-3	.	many	TGTGCCAGCAGTTACGCGCGGGCCCTCACAGATACGCAGTATTTT	CASSYARALTDTQYF
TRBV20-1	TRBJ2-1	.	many	TGCAGTGCTAGAAACGAGCGGGCATACAATGAGCAGTTCTTC	CSARNERAYNEQFF
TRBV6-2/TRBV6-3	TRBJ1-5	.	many	TGTGCCAGCAGTTACGCGGGTGGTGGCAATCAGCCCCAGCATTTT	CASSYAGGGNQPQHF
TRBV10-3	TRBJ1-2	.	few	TGTGCCATCACCAAGAGCACCTCGTCTGGCTACACCTTC	CAITKSTSSGYTF
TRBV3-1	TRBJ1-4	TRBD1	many	TGTGCCAGCAGCCAAGAGGGACAGGGGGATGAAAAACTGTTTTTT	CASSQEGQGDEKLFF
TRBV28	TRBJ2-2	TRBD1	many	TGTGCCAGCAGGGTTGGGGGACAGGGGATCACCGGGGAGCTGTTTTTT	CASRVGGQGITGELFF
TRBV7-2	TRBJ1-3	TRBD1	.	TGCGCCAGCAGCCCCGGGACAGGCTTTCGAGGTGGAAACACCATATATTTT	CASSPGTGFRGGNTIYF
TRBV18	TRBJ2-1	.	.	TGTGCCAGCAGTCCGACGGGGGTAAAATTTTACAATGAGCAGTTCTTC	CASSPTGVKFYNEQFF
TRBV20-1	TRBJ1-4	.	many	TGCAGTGCTAGAGAGGCTTCGGCAGAAAAACTGTTTTTT	CSAREASAEKLFF
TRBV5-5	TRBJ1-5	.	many	TGTGCCAGCAGCTTGGAATCCGGGGGGCGAGTACCCCAGCATTTT	CASSLESGGRVPQHF
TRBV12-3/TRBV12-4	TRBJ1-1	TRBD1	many	TGTGCCAGCAGGACAGGGGGTGACACTGAAGCTTTCTTT	CASRTGGDTEAFF
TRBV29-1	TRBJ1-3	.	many	TGCAGCGTTTCCCCTACATGGTCTGGAAACACCATATATTTT	CSVSPTWSGNTIYF
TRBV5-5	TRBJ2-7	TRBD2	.	TGTGCCAGCAGCTTGGCCCCCCCCGGGAGGGGCGGCTACGAGCAGTACTTC	CASSLAPPGRGGYEQYF
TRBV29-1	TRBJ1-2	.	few	TGCAGCGTTGAAGGTGGAGGAGCGTATGGCTACACCTTC	CSVEGGGAYGYTF
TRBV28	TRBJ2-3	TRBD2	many	TGTGCCAGCCTTTGGGCGGGAGCCTCAGATACGCAGTATTTT	CASLWAGASDTQYF